The clone carrying this T cell receptor beta chain has more than one count but fewer than ten. Its antigen is as yet unknown. The germline gives CDR1 SGHRS, CDR2 YFSETQ. The CDR3 runs 15 residues. Trimming cost V 4 bases and J 3 bases; bases outside gene matches: 10. The data derive from a study of beta chain features in type 1 diabetes. On the study more broadly: Summed over all samples, the examined sorted cells came to 95 million to 130 million.

Expressed TCRB transcripts were sequenced, since all the RNA that had been isolated was reverse transcribed. Assay: immunoSEQ multiplex PCR; the TCRdb copy retains only in-frame clones and omits some. The sample shows 40,000 or so clones, about 51% of them seen only once. Whole-study findings and limits: Any HLA effect on TCRB rearrangement was left unresolved by small sub-analyses. Researchers report that Type 1 diabetes patients had moderately but significantly shorter TCRB CDR3s across all four CD4+ subsets.

Cell sorting via CD45RO/CCR7/CD25/CD127/CD95/CD27 was performed to obtain CD4+ naive, central memory, regulatory and stem cell-like memory cells. The sample was Tregs from blood. The chain employs TRBV5-1 and TRBJ2-7; 7 bases agree with TRBD1. This receptor was taken from a young woman in good health. The DNA for the CDR3 is TGCGCCAGCAGCCGGAATCGACAGGGAGACTACGAGCAGTACTTC. Translated: CASSRNRQGDYEQYF.